This T cell receptor beta chain originates from a study of beta chain features in type 1 diabetes. One heparinised blood draw, averaging about 0.11 L, came from each donor. This clone occurred a few times. The antigen is unknown. Investigators reverse transcribed all isolated RNA, so they sequenced expressed TCRB transcripts. The method was immunoSEQ multiplex PCR; TCRdb's version includes in-frame clones alone and lacks a portion of them. The sample has 600,000 to 700,000 clones, 9.5% to 15% seen once; the top ten hold more than 0.095%. Study-wide findings and caveats: Among all four CD4+ subsets, Type 1 diabetes patients had TCRB CDR3s that were moderately but significantly shorter. Cells that show high TCR expression could be over-represented by cDNA sequencing.

Germline CDR1 reads SNHLY; CDR2 reads FYNNEI. Trimming cost V 7 bases and J 2 bases, with 14 bases left between them. The CDR3 consists of 14 residues. The chain carries TRBV2 and TRBJ1-1; tentatively, D is TRBD1 (5 bases). The receptor was derived from a man aged 25-45 years with type 1 diabetes. Sequencing input: naive CD4+ T cells from blood. CDR3 sequence: CASNGQGSNTEAFF. For the CDR3, the DNA is TGTGCCAGCAATGGTCAGGGTTCAAACACTGAAGCTTTCTTT. Variable domain in full (rest from reference TRBV2 and TRBJ1-1): EPEVTQTPSHQVTQMGQEVILRCVPISNHLYFYWYRQILGQKVEFLVSFYNNEISEKSEIFDDQFSVERPDGSNFTLKIRSTKLEDSAMYFCASNGQGSNTEAFFGQGTRLTVV.